The rows below give T cell receptor beta chains drawn from one sample of a study of OX40 agonist ivuxolimab in advanced cancers. Here immunoSEQ multiplex PCR was the method, and the copy in TCRdb shows in-frame clones only, minus some. Of tens of thousands of clones in the sample, around four fifths were seen once. The source material was CD4+ or CD8+ T cells sorted from blood, sampled in a trial of the OX40 agonist ivuxolimab. These TCRs come from an adult with an advanced solid tumor such as melanoma, head and neck, liver or kidney cancer. The CDR3 runs from the conserved cysteine through the conserved F or W. Each record gives: J gene, clone size, D gene, V gene, CDR3 DNA, CDR3 protein. The D gene is left open where the match is weak. The listing skips clone size in some rows; elsewhere it reads once, few, many or a size class.

>TRBJ1-2|NA|NA|TRBV7-9
TGTGCCAGCAGCACAGACATCTATGGCTACACCTTC
CASSTDIYGYTF
>TRBJ1-1|NA|NA|TRBV11-2
TGTGCCAGCAGCTTAGAACGTGGCACTGAAGCTTTCTTT
CASSLERGTEAFF
>TRBJ2-2|NA|TRBD2|TRBV7-3
TGTGCCAGCAGCTTAATGGCGGGAGGCTCAGGGACCGGGGAGCTGTTTTTT
CASSLMAGGSGTGELFF
>TRBJ2-3|NA|TRBD2|TRBV11-2
TGTGCCAGCAGCCTAGCGGGAGGGTGGGGTACGCAGTATTTT
CASSLAGGWGTQYF
>TRBJ2-5|NA|NA|TRBV5-8
TGTGCCAGCGTAGTAGCGGAACAACAAGAGACCCAGTACTTC
CASVVAEQQETQYF
>TRBJ2-7|NA|NA|TRBV21-1
TGTGCCAGCAGCGCCAGGGATTCCTCCTACGAGCAGTACTTC
CASSARDSSYEQYF
>TRBJ2-7|NA|NA|TRBV29-1
TGCAGCGTTAAAGGGTTATACGAGCAGTACTTC
CSVKGLYEQYF
>TRBJ1-2|few|NA|TRBV28
TGTGCCAGCAGTTTTATGCTTGGCTACACCTTC
CASSFMLGYTF
>TRBJ2-7|NA|NA|TRBV5-1
TGCGCCAGCAGCTCGTCCTACGAGCAGTACTTC
CASSSSYEQYF
>TRBJ2-5|NA|NA|TRBV7-8
TGTGCCAGCAGTTCATTTTCAGAGACCCAGTACTTC
CASSSFSETQYF
>TRBJ2-3|NA|NA|TRBV7-8
TGTGCCAGCAGCCCTCAGGCGGGAATAAGCACAGATACGCAGTATTTT
CASSPQAGISTDTQYF
>TRBJ1-2|NA|TRBD1|TRBV6-1
TGTGCCAGTAGACAAGACAGGGGGGTAGATGGCTACACCTTC
CASRQDRGVDGYTF
>TRBJ2-7|NA|TRBD2|TRBV9
TGTGCCAGCAGCGTGAGCGGGGGGGCCAACGAGCAGTACTTC
CASSVSGGANEQYF
>TRBJ2-3|NA|TRBD2|TRBV4-1
TGCGCCAGCAGCCCTCGACTAGCGGGGGGGCCGGGCACAGATACGCAGTATTTT
CASSPRLAGGPGTDTQYF
>TRBJ1-1|NA|NA|TRBV5-4
TGTGCCAGCAGCTTTATTGGGGGGACTGAAGCTTTCTTT
CASSFIGGTEAFF
>TRBJ2-3|NA|NA|TRBV7-3
TGTGCCAGCAGCTTGGGACTTCTTAGGAGCACAGATACGCAGTATTTT
CASSLGLLRSTDTQYF
>TRBJ2-7|NA|NA|TRBV27
TGTGCCAGCAGTTTAGGGTCGGACGAGTACTTC
CASSLGSDEYF
>TRBJ2-5|once|NA|TRBV6-5
TGTGCCAGCAGTTACTCGACTGGCGTTGAGACCCAGTACTTC
CASSYSTGVETQYF
>TRBJ2-7|NA|NA|TRBV9
TGTGCCAGCAGCCCTCAGAGGGGCAGGCCCAGCTCCTACGAGCAGTACTTC
CASSPQRGRPSSYEQYF
>TRBJ2-7|once|TRBD1|TRBV6-6
TGTGCCAGCAGTTACACGCCAACGACAGGGGGAAGCGAGCAGTACTTC
CASSYTPTTGGSEQYF
>TRBJ1-6|NA|NA|TRBV7-3
TGTGCCAGCAGCTTAATGGCCGGATCGGGATCACCCCTCCACTTT
CASSLMAGSGSPLHF
>TRBJ2-7|NA|TRBD1|TRBV12-5
TGTGCTAGTGGACAACTGACAGGGTTCGGCGAGCAGTACTTC
CASGQLTGFGEQYF
>TRBJ2-7|NA|TRBD1|TRBV5-1
TGCGCCAGCAGCTTGGTGACAGGGATTTACGAGCAGTACTTC
CASSLVTGIYEQYF
>TRBJ2-5|NA|NA|TRBV28
TGTGCCAGCAGTACCTGGACAGTCCAAGAGACCCAGTACTTC
CASSTWTVQETQYF
>TRBJ2-3|once|NA|TRBV4-1
TGCGCCAGCAGCTTTTTGGGGGGAGCAGATACGCAGTATTTT
CASSFLGGADTQYF
>TRBJ2-7|NA|NA|TRBV6-5
TGTGCCAGCAGTTTTGACCCGGCGGCTTTCTCCTACGAGCAGTACTTC
CASSFDPAAFSYEQYF
>TRBJ2-7|medium-sized|NA|TRBV6-1
TGTGCCAGCGGGGAGCCTACCTACGAGCAGTACTTC
CASGEPTYEQYF